This record looks at one T cell receptor beta chain sequence and its context. Its antigen is still unknown. Here immunoSEQ multiplex PCR was the method, and the copy in TCRdb shows in-frame clones only, minus some. The sample gives approximately 200,000 clones, about 89% of which show up once; about 3.5% is in the top ten. This specimen comes from a study of T cell responses to AZD1222 COVID-19 vaccine. From germline, CDR1 is KGHSH and CDR2 LQKENI. The CDR3 loop spans 14 amino acids. The ends were cut back, 6 bases at V and 9 bases at J, with 15 bases in the middle. The study's findings and limits: Baseline serology detected seropositivity in only five to seven AZD1222 recipients. Spike-spanning, vaccine-associated CD4 TCRs were dominant at 160-218 and 743-854. Within unmutated variant regions lay the reported targets of nearly half of spike-specific TCRs.

Pooled in the analysis were second doses at about 4 or about 12 weeks. The chain joins TRBV18 to TRBJ1-6; D is ambiguous. The material sequenced was peripheral blood, taken 28 days after the second AZD1222 dose. The receptor comes from an adult who received the AZD1222 COVID-19 vaccine. The CDR3 sequence is CASSLGIAGSPLHF. The CDR3 coding sequence is TGTGCCAGCTCCCTCGGGATTGCGGGTTCACCCCTCCACTTT.